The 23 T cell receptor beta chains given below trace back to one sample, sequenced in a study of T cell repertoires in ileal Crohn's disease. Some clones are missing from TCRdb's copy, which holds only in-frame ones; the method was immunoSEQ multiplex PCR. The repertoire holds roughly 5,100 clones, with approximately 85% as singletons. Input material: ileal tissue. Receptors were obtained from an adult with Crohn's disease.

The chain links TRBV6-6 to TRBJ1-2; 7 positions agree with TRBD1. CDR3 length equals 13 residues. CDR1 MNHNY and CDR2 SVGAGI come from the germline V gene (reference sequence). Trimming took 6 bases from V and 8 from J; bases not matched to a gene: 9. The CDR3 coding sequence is TGTGCCAGCAGACCCGACAGGGCCGGCGGCTACACCTTC. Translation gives CASRPDRAGGYTF.

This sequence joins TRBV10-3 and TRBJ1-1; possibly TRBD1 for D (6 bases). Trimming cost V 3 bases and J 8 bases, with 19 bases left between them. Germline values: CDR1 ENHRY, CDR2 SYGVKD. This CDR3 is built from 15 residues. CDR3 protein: CAISDYTGTIKEAFF. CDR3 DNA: TGTGCCATCAGTGACTACACCGGGACAATAAAAGAAGCTTTCTTT.

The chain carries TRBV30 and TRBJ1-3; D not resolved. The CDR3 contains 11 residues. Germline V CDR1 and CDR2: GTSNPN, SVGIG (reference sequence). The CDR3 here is CARSSGNTIYF. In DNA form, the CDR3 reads TGTGCTCGGAGCTCTGGAAACACCATATATTTT.

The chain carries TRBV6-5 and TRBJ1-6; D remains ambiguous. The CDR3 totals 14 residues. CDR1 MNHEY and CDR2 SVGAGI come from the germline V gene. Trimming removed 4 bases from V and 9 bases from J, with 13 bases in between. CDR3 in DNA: TGTGCCAGCAGTTTGGGAGGGTTCGGTTCACCCCTCCACTTT. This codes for CASSLGGFGSPLHF.

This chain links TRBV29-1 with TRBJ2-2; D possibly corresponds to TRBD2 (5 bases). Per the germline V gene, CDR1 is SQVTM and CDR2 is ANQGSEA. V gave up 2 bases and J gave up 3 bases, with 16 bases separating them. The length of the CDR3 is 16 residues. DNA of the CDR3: TGCAGCGTTGAAACCTCAGGCCCCGGGGACACCGGGGAGCTGTTTTTT. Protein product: CSVETSGPGDTGELFF.

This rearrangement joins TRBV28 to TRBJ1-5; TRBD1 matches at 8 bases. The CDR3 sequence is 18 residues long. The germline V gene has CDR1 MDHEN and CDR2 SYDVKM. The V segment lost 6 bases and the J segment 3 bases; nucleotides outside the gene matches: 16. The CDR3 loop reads CASSSPGQVRGNNQPQHF. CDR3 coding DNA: TGTGCCAGCAGCTCACCGGGACAGGTGAGGGGTAACAATCAGCCCCAGCATTTT. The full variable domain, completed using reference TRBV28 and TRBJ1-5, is DVKVTQSSRYLVKRTGEKVFLECVQDMDHENMFWYRQDPGLGLRLIYFSYDVKMKEKGDIPEGYSVSREKKERFSLILESASTNQTSMYLCASSSPGQVRGNNQPQHFGDGTRLSIL.

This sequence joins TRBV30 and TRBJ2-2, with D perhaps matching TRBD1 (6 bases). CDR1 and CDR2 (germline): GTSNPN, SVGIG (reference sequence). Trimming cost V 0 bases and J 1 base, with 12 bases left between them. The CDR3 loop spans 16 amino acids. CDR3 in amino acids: CAWSVKTGWNTGELFF. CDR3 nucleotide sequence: TGTGCCTGGAGTGTAAAAACAGGGTGGAACACCGGGGAGCTGTTTTTT.

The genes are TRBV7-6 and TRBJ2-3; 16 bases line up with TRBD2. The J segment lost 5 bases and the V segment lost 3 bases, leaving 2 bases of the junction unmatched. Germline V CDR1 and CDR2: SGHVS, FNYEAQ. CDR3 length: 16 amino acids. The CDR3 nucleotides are TGTGCCAGCAGCTTGGGACTAGCGGGGGGGCAAGATACGCAGTATTTT. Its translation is CASSLGLAGGQDTQYF. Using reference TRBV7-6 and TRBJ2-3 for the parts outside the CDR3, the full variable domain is GAGVSQSPRYKVTKRGQDVALRCDPISGHVSLYWYRQALGQGPEFLTYFNYEAQQDKSGLPNDRFSAERPEGSISTLTIQRTEQRDSAMYRCASSLGLAGGQDTQYFGPGTRLTVL.

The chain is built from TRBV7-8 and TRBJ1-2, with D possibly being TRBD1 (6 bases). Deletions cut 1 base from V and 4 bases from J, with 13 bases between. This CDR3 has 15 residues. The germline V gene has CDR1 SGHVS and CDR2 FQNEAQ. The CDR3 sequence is CASSLGGGVFYGYTF. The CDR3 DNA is TGTGCCAGCAGCTTAGGAGGGGGAGTGTTCTATGGCTACACCTTC.

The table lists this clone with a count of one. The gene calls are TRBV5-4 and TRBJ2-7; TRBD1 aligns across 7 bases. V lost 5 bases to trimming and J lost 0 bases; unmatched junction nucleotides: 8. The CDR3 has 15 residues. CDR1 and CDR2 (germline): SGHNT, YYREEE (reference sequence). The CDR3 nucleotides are TGTGCCAGCAGTTCCGGGACAGAGAGCTCCTACGAGCAGTACTTC. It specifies CASSSGTESSYEQYF.

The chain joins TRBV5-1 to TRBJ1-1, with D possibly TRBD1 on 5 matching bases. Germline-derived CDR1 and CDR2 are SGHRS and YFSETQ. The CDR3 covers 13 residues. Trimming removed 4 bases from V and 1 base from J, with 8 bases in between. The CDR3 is CASSQTANTEAFF. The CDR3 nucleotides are TGCGCCAGCAGCCAGACAGCGAACACTGAAGCTTTCTTT.

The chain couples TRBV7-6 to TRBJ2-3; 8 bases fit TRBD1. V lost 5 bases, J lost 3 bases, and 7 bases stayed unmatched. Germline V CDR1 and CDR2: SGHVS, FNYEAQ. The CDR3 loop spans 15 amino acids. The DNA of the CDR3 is TGTGCCAGCAGCCCGGACAGGGCGAGGACAGATACGCAGTATTTT. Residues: CASSPDRARTDTQYF. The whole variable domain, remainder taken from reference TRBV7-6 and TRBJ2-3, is GAGVSQSPRYKVTKRGQDVALRCDPISGHVSLYWYRQALGQGPEFLTYFNYEAQQDKSGLPNDRFSAERPEGSISTLTIQRTEQRDSAMYRCASSPDRARTDTQYFGPGTRLTVL.

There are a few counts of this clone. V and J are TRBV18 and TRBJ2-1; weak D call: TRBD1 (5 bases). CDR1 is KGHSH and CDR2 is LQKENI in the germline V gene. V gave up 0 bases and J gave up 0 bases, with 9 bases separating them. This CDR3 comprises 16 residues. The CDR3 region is CASSPPGQSSYNEQFF. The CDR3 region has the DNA TGTGCCAGCTCACCACCCGGACAAAGCTCCTACAATGAGCAGTTCTTC.

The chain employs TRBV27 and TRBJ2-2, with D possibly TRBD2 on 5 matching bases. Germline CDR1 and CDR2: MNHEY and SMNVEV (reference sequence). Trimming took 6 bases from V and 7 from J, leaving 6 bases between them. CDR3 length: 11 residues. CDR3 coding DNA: TGTGCCAGCAGCCGGGGCGGGGAGCTGTTTTTT. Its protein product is CASSRGGELFF.

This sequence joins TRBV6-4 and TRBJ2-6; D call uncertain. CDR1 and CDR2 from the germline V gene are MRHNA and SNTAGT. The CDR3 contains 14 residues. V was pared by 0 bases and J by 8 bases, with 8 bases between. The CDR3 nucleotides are TGTGCCAGCAGTGACTCGACCGGGTCCAACGTCCTGACTTTC. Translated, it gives CASSDSTGSNVLTF.

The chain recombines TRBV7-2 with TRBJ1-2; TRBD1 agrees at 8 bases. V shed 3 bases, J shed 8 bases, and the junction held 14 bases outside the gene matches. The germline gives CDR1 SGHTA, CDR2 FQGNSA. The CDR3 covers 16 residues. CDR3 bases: TGTGCCAGCAGCTTGGGGACAGCCGGGACAGGACCCGGCTACACCTTC. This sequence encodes CASSLGTAGTGPGYTF. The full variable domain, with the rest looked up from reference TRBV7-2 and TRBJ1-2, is GAGVSQSPSNKVTEKGKDVELRCDPISGHTALYWYRQSLGQGLEFLIYFQGNSAPDKSGLPSDRFSAERTGGSVSTLTIQRTQQEDSAVYLCASSLGTAGTGPGYTFGSGTRLTVV.

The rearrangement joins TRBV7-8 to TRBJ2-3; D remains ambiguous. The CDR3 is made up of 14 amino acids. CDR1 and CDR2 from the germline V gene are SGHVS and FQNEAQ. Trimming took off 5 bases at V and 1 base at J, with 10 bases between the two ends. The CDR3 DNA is TGTGCCAGCAGCCCCCTCCGGGGCACAGATACGCAGTATTTT. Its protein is CASSPLRGTDTQYF. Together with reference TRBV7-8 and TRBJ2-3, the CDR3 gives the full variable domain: GAGVSQSPRYKVAKRGQDVALRCDPISGHVSLFWYQQALGQGPEFLTYFQNEAQLDKSGLPSDRFFAERPEGSVSTLKIQRTQQEDSAVYLCASSPLRGTDTQYFGPGTRLTVL.

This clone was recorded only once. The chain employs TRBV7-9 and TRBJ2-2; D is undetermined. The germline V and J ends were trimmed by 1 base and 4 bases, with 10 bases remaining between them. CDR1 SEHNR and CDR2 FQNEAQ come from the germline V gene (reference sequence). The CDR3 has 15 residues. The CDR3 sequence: CASSLDYLSTGELFF. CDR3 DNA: TGTGCCAGCAGCTTAGACTACTTGTCCACCGGGGAGCTGTTTTTT. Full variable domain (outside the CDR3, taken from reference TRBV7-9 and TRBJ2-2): DTGVSQNPRHKITKRGQNVTFRCDPISEHNRLYWYRQTLGQGPEFLTYFQNEAQLEKSRLLSDRFSAERPKGSFSTLEIQRTEQGDSAMYLCASSLDYLSTGELFFGEGSRLTVL.

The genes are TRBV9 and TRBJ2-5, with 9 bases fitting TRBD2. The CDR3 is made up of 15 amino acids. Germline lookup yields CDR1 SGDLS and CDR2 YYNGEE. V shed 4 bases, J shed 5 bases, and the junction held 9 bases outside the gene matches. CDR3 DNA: TGTGCCAGCAGCCCAGGGGAGCGGGGGGTTGAGACCCAGTACTTC. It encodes CASSPGERGVETQYF. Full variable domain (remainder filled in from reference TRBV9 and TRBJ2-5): DSGVTQTPKHLITATGQRVTLRCSPRSGDLSVYWYQQSLDQGLQFLIQYYNGEERAKGNILERFSAQQFPDLHSELNLSSLELGDSALYFCASSPGERGVETQYFGPGTRLLVL.

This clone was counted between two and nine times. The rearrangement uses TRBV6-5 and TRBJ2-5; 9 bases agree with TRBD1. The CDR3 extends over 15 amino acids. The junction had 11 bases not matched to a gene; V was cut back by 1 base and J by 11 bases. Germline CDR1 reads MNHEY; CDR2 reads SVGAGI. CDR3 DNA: TGTGCCAGCAGTTACTTGGGACAGGGAAGGAATGAGCAGTACTTC. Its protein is CASSYLGQGRNEQYF.

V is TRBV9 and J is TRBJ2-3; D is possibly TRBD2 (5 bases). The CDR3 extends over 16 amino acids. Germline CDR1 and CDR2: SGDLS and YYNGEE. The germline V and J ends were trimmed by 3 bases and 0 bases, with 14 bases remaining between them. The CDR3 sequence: CASSATSGTSTDTQYF. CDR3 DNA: TGTGCCAGCAGCGCTACCAGCGGTACTAGCACAGATACGCAGTATTTT.

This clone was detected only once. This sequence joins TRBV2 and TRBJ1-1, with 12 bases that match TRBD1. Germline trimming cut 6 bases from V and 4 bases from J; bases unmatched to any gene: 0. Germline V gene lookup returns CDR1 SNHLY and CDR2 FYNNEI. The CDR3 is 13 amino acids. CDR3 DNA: TGTGCCAGCAGGGGACAGGGGGCCACTGAAGCTTTCTTT. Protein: CASRGQGATEAFF.

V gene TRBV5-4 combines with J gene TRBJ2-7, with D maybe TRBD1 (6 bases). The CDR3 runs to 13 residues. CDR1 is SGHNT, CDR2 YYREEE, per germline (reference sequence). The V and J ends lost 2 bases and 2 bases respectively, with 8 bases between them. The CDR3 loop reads CASSFRDTYEQYF. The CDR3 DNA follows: TGTGCCAGCAGCTTCCGGGACACCTACGAGCAGTACTTC.